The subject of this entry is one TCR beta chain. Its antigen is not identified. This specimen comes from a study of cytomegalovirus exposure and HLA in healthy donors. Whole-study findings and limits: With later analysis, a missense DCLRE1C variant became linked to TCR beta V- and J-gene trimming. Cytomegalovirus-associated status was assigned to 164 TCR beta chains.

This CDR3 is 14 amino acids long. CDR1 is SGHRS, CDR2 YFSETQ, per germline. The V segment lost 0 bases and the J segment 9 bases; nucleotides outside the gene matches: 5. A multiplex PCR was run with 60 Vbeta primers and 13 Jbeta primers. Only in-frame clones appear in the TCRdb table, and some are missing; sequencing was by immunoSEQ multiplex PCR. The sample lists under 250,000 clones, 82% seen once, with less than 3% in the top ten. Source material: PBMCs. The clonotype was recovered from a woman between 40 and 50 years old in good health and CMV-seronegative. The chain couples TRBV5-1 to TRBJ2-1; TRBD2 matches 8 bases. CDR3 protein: CASSLEAGGSEQFF. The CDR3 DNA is TGCGCCAGCAGCTTGGAGGCGGGAGGTTCTGAGCAGTTCTTC. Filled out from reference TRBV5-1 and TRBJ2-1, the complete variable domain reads KAGVTQTPRYLIKTRGQQVTLSCSPISGHRSVSWYQQTPGQGLQFLFEYFSETQRNKGNFPGRFSGRQFSNSRSEMNVSTLELGDSALYLCASSLEAGGSEQFFGPGTRLTVL.